Below, 27 T cell receptor beta chains from the same sample are listed, as sequenced in a study of blood T cells in healthy people across ages. A J-beta primer mix and a sample-barcoded 5' primer were used in a second PCR of roughly 6 to 11 cycles. TCRdb recomputed calls from the 5' RACE reads with MiXCR, one row per CDR3 protein. The table lists fewer than 2,000,000 distinct CDR3 sequences, approximately 39% of them singletons. Sequences were obtained from blood. The receptors originated from a human donor in good health.

The V gene is TRBV7-9, the J gene TRBJ2-3; no reliable D call. The V gene lost 8 bases and the J gene lost 0 bases, with 9 bases spanning the gap. The CDR3 sequence is 13 residues long. The germline CDR1 and CDR2 sequences are SEHNR and FQNEAQ (reference sequence). Here the CDR3 reads CASEGLSTDTQYF. In DNA form, the CDR3 reads TGTGCCAGCGAAGGGTTAAGCACAGATACGCAGTATTTT.

The genes are TRBV5-1 and TRBJ2-3, with TRBD2 matching over 9 bases. V was pared by 7 bases and J by 1 base, with 7 bases of the junction left unmatched. The CDR3 totals 15 residues. Germline lookup yields CDR1 SGHRS and CDR2 YFSETQ. As DNA, the CDR3 is TGCGCCAGCGGAGCGGGGGGCATACGCACAGATACGCAGTATTTT. This sequence encodes CASGAGGIRTDTQYF. Looking up the rest from reference TRBV5-1 and TRBJ2-3 gives the full variable domain: KAGVTQTPRYLIKTRGQQVTLSCSPISGHRSVSWYQQTPGQGLQFLFEYFSETQRNKGNFPGRFSGRQFSNSRSEMNVSTLELGDSALYLCASGAGGIRTDTQYFGPGTRLTVL.

V and J are TRBV5-1 and TRBJ2-7; the D gene is possibly TRBD1 (6 bases). The germline gives CDR1 SGHRS, CDR2 YFSETQ. The CDR3 totals 14 residues. V was shortened by 7 bases and J by 3 bases, with 17 bases between the two germline ends. The CDR3 bases are TGCGCCAGCCGTTCGAGGGCGGACAGCTACGAGCAGTACTTC. Protein sequence: CASRSRADSYEQYF.

The table lists this clonotype with a few counts. This chain uses TRBV6-2 or TRBV6-3 with TRBJ2-7; D might be TRBD1 (5 bases). V was clipped by 7 bases and J by 2 bases, with 12 bases between them. Germline lookup yields CDR1 MNHEY and CDR2 SVGEGT. The length of the CDR3 is 13 residues. The CDR3 DNA reads TGTGCCAGCAACATGGACATCCCCTACGAGCAGTACTTC. It encodes CASNMDIPYEQYF.

This sequence joins TRBV4-2 and TRBJ2-2, with D perhaps TRBD1 (6 bases). CDR1 is LGHNA, CDR2 YNFKEQ, per germline. V was shortened by 1 base and J by 0 bases, with 12 bases between the two germline ends. CDR3 length: 17 residues. The CDR3 DNA reads TGTGCCAGCAGCCAAGTTATGACAGGAGCGAACACCGGGGAGCTGTTTTTT. It codes for CASSQVMTGANTGELFF.

In its sample, this clonotype was seen a few times. This chain connects TRBV9 to TRBJ1-2; D remains ambiguous. CDR3 length: 14 residues. Germline CDR1 reads SGDLS; CDR2 reads YYNGEE. The V and J ends lost 0 bases and 8 bases respectively, with 14 bases between them. CDR3 coding DNA: TGTGCCAGCAGCGTAGCTCGGGATTACGCGGGCTACACCTTC. Protein: CASSVARDYAGYTF.

With respect to this clonotype: One end of the junction is discordant with germline, which a read error may explain. The CDR3 DNA follows: TGTACCAGCAGCCTAGCGCCGGTGAACACTGGAGCTTTCTTT. As protein: CTSSLAPVNTGAFF. The J gene is TRBJ1-1, the V gene TRBV7-9; D gene uncertain. The CDR3 is 14 amino acids. The germline V gene encodes CDR1 SEHNR and CDR2 FQNEAQ (reference sequence). Drawing the rest from reference TRBV7-9 and TRBJ1-1, the complete variable domain is DTGVSQNPRHKITKRGQNVTFRCDPISEHNRLYWYRQTLGQGPEFLTYFQNEAQLEKSRLLSDRFSAERPKGSFSTLEIQRTEQGDSAMYLCTSSLAPVNTGAFFGQGTRLTVV.

In its sample, this clonotype was seen a few times. The V gene is TRBV7-2, the J gene TRBJ2-7; D may be TRBD1 (6 bases). V gave up 5 bases and J gave up 6 bases, with 17 bases separating them. Germline CDR1 and CDR2: SGHTA and FQGNSA. The length of the CDR3 is 14 residues. CDR3 amino acids: CASSLTDRRGEQYF. In DNA form, the CDR3 reads TGTGCCAGCAGCCTTACCGACAGGCGAGGCGAGCAGTACTTC.

The chain uses TRBV4-3 and TRBJ2-3; 9 bases align to TRBD1. The trim removed 2 bases at V and 3 bases at J, leaving 9 bases unmatched. The CDR3 covers 17 residues. CDR1 and CDR2 from the germline V gene are LGHNA and YSLEER. The CDR3 bases are TGCGCCAGCAGCCAATACTACCGGGACAGGGTGACAGATACGCAGTATTTT. Protein: CASSQYYRDRVTDTQYF.

The rearrangement links TRBV24-1 to TRBJ2-5; 8 nucleotides line up with TRBD1. The CDR3 totals 14 residues. V shed 4 bases, J shed 3 bases, and the junction held 3 bases outside the gene matches. From germline, CDR1 is KGHDR and CDR2 SFDVKD. The CDR3 loop reads CATSEVGQEETQYF. The CDR3 DNA is TGTGCCACCAGTGAGGTGGGACAGGAAGAGACCCAGTACTTC.

The sample holds a few counts of this clonotype. The rearrangement joins TRBV29-1 to TRBJ2-7, with D unresolved. The CDR3 length is 12 residues. The germline V gene encodes CDR1 SQVTM and CDR2 ANQGSEA. Trimming stripped 6 bases from V and 0 bases from J, with 9 bases between. This CDR3 is CSVLLSSYEQYF. The CDR3 coding sequence is TGCAGCGTATTATTAAGCTCCTACGAGCAGTACTTC.

CDR3 sequence reads: CATKGETDYGYTF. Written as DNA, the CDR3 is TGTGCCACCAAGGGGGAGACGGACTATGGCTACACCTTC. The chain recombines TRBV6-1 with TRBJ1-2, with D perhaps matching TRBD1 (6 bases). Trimming pared 10 bases from V and 3 bases from J, leaving 15 bases between. The CDR3 runs 13 residues. Per the germline V gene, CDR1 is MNHNS and CDR2 is SASEGT.

There are many counts of this clonotype. The chain is built from TRBV29-1 and TRBJ2-5, with D possibly being TRBD2 (5 bases). The germline gives CDR1 SQVTM, CDR2 ANQGSEA. The CDR3 loop spans 18 amino acids. V was trimmed by 4 bases and J by 4 bases, leaving 28 bases between them. CDR3 in DNA: TGCAGCGTTGTGGCTGATACTAGTTCCCCCCTTTATCGAGAGACCCAGTACTTC. Translating gives CSVVADTSSPLYRETQYF. Drawing the rest from reference TRBV29-1 and TRBJ2-5, the complete variable domain is SAVISQKPSRDICQRGTSLTIQCQVDSQVTMMFWYRQQPGQSLTLIATANQGSEATYESGFVIDKFPISRPNLTFSTLTVSNMSPEDSSIYLCSVVADTSSPLYRETQYFGPGTRLLVL.

The rearrangement links TRBV6-5 to TRBJ2-1, with a possible D match to TRBD2 (5 bases). V was shortened by 2 bases and J by 12 bases, with 14 bases between the two germline ends. This CDR3 is built from 13 residues. Germline-derived CDR1 and CDR2 are MNHEY and SVGAGI. In DNA, the CDR3 is TGTGCCAGCAGTTACAGTAGAGGGAACGGGCAGTTCTTC. Translating gives CASSYSRGNGQFF.

This clonotype has only a few counts. This chain links TRBV6-2 or TRBV6-3 with TRBJ2-3, with 7 bases lining up with TRBD2. V shed 2 bases and J 2 bases; nucleotides not matched to a gene: 10. The germline V gene has CDR1 MNHEY and CDR2 SVGEGT. CDR3 length: 17 amino acids. CDR3 nucleotides: TGTGCCAGCAGTTACCGCTCGGGAGGCGTCCCCACAGATACGCAGTATTTT. As protein: CASSYRSGGVPTDTQYF.

Points on this clonotype: An end of the junction differs from the germline gene, which may be a read error. The J gene is TRBJ1-4, the V gene TRBV7-9; D call uncertain. CDR1 is SEHNR, CDR2 FQNEAQ, per germline (reference sequence). This CDR3 has 17 residues. The DNA for the CDR3 is TGTGCCAGCAGCCTAGCCGGACGCGGCCAGCATAATGAAAAACTGTTTTTT. It codes for CASSLAGRGQHNEKLFF.

This clonotype was recorded a few times. The rearrangement links TRBV21-1 to TRBJ2-7. TRBV21-1 represents a pseudogene. The CDR3 loop spans 13 amino acids. CDR3 residues: CASSRRPKGEQYF. Written as DNA, the CDR3 is TGTGCCAGCAGCCGCCGTCCGAAGGGTGAGCAGTACTTC.

This clonotype was observed a handful of times. The gene calls are TRBV6-5 and TRBJ2-5; D remains unclear. V lost 6 bases to trimming and J lost 2 bases, with 13 bases between them. Germline-derived CDR1 and CDR2 are MNHEY and SVGAGI. This CDR3 has 14 residues. This chain's CDR3 is CASSPDPPQETQYF. In nucleotides, the CDR3 is TGTGCCAGCAGCCCCGACCCCCCGCAAGAGACCCAGTACTTC.

The genes are TRBV7-2 and TRBJ1-4; D might be TRBD1 (5 bases). Germline CDR1 SGHTA, CDR2 FQGNSA. Trimming cost V 2 bases and J 8 bases, with 15 bases left between them. The CDR3 consists of 15 residues. CDR3 bases: TGTGCCAGCAGCTTACGGGCAGGGACTTGGGAAAAACTGTTTTTT. It translates to CASSLRAGTWEKLFF.

The chain uses TRBV20-1 and TRBJ2-3; TRBD2 aligns across 10 bases. The CDR3 is made up of 13 amino acids. Germline loops: CDR1 DFQATT, CDR2 SNEGSKA (reference sequence). Trimming cost V 5 bases and J 5 bases; bases outside gene matches: 4. The CDR3 reads CSAPSGGEDTQYF. The CDR3, as DNA: TGCAGTGCTCCGAGCGGGGGGGAAGATACGCAGTATTTT.

This clonotype was counted between two and nine times. This rearrangement joins TRBV12-5 to TRBJ2-5; TRBD1 is a possible D gene (6 bases). In germline, CDR1 is LGHNT, CDR2 FRNRAP. V gave up 5 bases and J gave up 2 bases, with 15 bases separating them. The CDR3 contains 15 residues. The CDR3 DNA is TGTGCTAGTGGTCCAGGGGCCTTCAAACAAGAGACCCAGTACTTC. It codes for CASGPGAFKQETQYF.

This clonotype occurred a few times. A junction boundary mismatches the germline segment, possibly from a read error. The chain uses TRBV20-1 and TRBJ1-2; D uncertain. The CDR3 runs 13 residues. Germline V gene data show CDR1 as DFQATT and CDR2 as SNEGSKA (reference sequence). The CDR3 DNA is TGCAGTGCAAGAGTATACACTAACTATGGCTACACCTTC. It specifies CSARVYTNYGYTF.

This clonotype was recorded many times. V gene TRBV20-1 combines with J gene TRBJ1-1; D not certain. CDR3 size: 14 residues. Germline V gene sequence: CDR1 DFQATT, CDR2 SNEGSKA (reference sequence). Trimming left V 1 base short and J 1 base short, with 10 bases between. The CDR3 nucleotides read TGCAGTGCTAGAGTAGCAGGAGAGAACACTGAAGCTTTCTTT. Translating gives CSARVAGENTEAFF.

A note on this clonotype: Sequence at one end of the junction differs from germline and may be a read error. CDR3 nucleotides: TGTGTCAGTACCCCGGACAGGGAGGATGGCTACACCTTC. This gives the protein CVSTPDREDGYTF. The rearrangement uses TRBV19 and TRBJ1-2; 8 bases agree with TRBD1. The CDR3 runs 13 residues. Germline CDR1 and CDR2: LNHDA and SQIVND (reference sequence).

In DNA form, the CDR3 reads TGTGCCAGCAGCGCGACAGGGGACTCTGGGGCCAACGTCCTGACTTTC. It is translated as CASSATGDSGANVLTF. The chain employs TRBV7-9 and TRBJ2-6; 8 nucleotides align to TRBD1. The CDR3 runs to 16 residues. Germline-derived CDR1 and CDR2 are SEHNR and FQNEAQ (reference sequence). The ends lost 5 bases at V and 0 bases at J; junction bases unmatched: 3.

V and J are TRBV4-2 and TRBJ2-1, with 7 bases aligning to TRBD1. Germline V gene sequence: CDR1 LGHNA, CDR2 YNFKEQ. The CDR3 consists of 18 residues. V trimming: 2 bases; J trimming: 7 bases; junction bases outside the gene matches: 17. CDR3: CASSQQPLTGIRGNEQFF. As DNA, the CDR3 is TGTGCCAGCAGCCAACAACCTCTCACAGGGATCAGGGGGAATGAGCAGTTCTTC.

The chain couples TRBV7-6 to TRBJ2-3, with D perhaps TRBD2 (5 bases). The CDR3 contains 14 residues. Germline CDR1 reads SGHVS; CDR2 reads FNYEAQ. With 5 bases removed from V and 2 bases from J, the gap between germline ends came to 11 bases. Written as DNA, the CDR3 is TGTGCCAGCAGCCAGCGGATACCCACAGATACGCAGTATTTT. It translates to CASSQRIPTDTQYF. The variable domain in full, completed from reference TRBV7-6 and TRBJ2-3, reads GAGVSQSPRYKVTKRGQDVALRCDPISGHVSLYWYRQALGQGPEFLTYFNYEAQQDKSGLPNDRFSAERPEGSISTLTIQRTEQRDSAMYRCASSQRIPTDTQYFGPGTRLTVL.